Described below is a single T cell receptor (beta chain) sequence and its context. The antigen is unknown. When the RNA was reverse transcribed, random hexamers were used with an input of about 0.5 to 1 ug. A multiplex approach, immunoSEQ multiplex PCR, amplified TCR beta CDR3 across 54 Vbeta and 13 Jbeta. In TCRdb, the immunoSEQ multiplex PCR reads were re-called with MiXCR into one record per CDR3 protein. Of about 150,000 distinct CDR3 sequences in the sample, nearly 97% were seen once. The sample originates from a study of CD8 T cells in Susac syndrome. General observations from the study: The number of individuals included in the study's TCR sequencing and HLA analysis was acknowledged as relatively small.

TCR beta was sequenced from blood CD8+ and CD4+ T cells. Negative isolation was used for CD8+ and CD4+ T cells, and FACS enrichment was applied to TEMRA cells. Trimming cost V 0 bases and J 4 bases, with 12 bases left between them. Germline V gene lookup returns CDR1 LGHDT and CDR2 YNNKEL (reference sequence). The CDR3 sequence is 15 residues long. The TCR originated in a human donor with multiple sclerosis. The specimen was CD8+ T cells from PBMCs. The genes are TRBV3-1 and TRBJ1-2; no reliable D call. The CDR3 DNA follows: TGTGCCAGCAGCCAAGATGAGGGTCTCGGCTATGGCTACACCTTC. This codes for CASSQDEGLGYGYTF.